Below are 9 T cell receptor beta chains sequenced from a single sample in a study of blood T cells in healthy people across ages. PCR was performed a second time for about 6 to 11 cycles using a sample-barcoded 5' primer and a J-beta primer mix. From the 5' RACE reads, TCRdb called clonotypes with MiXCR, one entry per CDR3 protein. Counted here are 700,000 to 850,000 distinct CDR3 sequences, under 40% occurring once; the ten biggest clones make up 10% to 15%. Sequencing used blood. These TCRs come from a young man in good health.

The rearrangement links TRBV18 to TRBJ2-1; no definite D call. The CDR3 runs to 11 residues. V was pared by 6 bases and J by 9 bases, with 9 bases between. Germline V lookup: CDR1 KGHSH, CDR2 LQKENI. CDR3 sequence reads: CASSPDTEQFF. CDR3 nucleotides: TGTGCCAGCTCGCCCGATACTGAGCAGTTCTTC.

This clonotype was seen at least ten times. The chain joins TRBV12-3 or TRBV12-4 to TRBJ2-3, with 8 bases aligning to TRBD2. This CDR3 is 14 amino acids long. V lost 8 bases and J lost 2; bases outside the gene matches: 6. The DNA of the CDR3 is TGTGCCAGCGGATACGGGGGGGTCACAGATACGCAGTATTTT. It codes for CASGYGGVTDTQYF.

V and J are TRBV6-2 or TRBV6-3 and TRBJ2-2, with TRBD2 matching 10 bases. V was clipped by 5 bases and J by 1 base; unmatched bases: 1. Per the germline V gene, CDR1 is MNHEY and CDR2 is SVGEGT. CDR3 length: 15 residues. CDR3 residues: CASSASGGNTGELFF. The CDR3, as DNA: TGTGCCAGCAGTGCTAGCGGGGGGAACACCGGGGAGCTGTTTTTT.

The V and J genes are TRBV6-2 or TRBV6-3 and TRBJ2-7; possibly TRBD2 for D (6 bases). V lost 5 bases, J lost 3 bases, and 14 bases lay in between. CDR1 is MNHEY, CDR2 SVGEGT, per germline. The CDR3 length is 14 residues. The CDR3 sequence is CASSRGLRNYEQYF. The DNA for the CDR3 is TGTGCCAGCAGTCGGGGACTGAGGAACTACGAGCAGTACTTC.

This clonotype has at least ten counts. This chain connects TRBV29-1 to TRBJ1-1; D unclear. Germline assignment: CDR1 SQVTM and CDR2 ANQGSEA. Trimming removed 6 bases from V and 8 bases from J, with 7 bases in between. CDR3 size: 9 residues. The CDR3 sequence is CSVGREAFF. The CDR3 DNA reads TGCAGCGTAGGGAGGGAAGCTTTCTTT.

This clonotype was seen ten or more times. The V call is TRBV2, the J call TRBJ2-1; a weak D match, TRBD2 (5 bases). Germline assignment: CDR1 SNHLY and CDR2 FYNNEI. This CDR3 is built from 12 residues. The V gene lost 7 bases and the J gene lost 13 bases, with 17 bases spanning the gap. In DNA, the CDR3 is TGTGCCAGCATGTCCTTCCGGGATAACCAGTTCTTC. The encoded protein is CASMSFRDNQFF.

V is TRBV5-1 and J is TRBJ2-5, with TRBD1 identical over 12 bases. CDR1 and CDR2 (germline): SGHRS, YFSETQ. CDR3 length: 17 amino acids. V lost 0 bases to trimming and J lost 4 bases; unmatched junction nucleotides: 7. The CDR3 sequence is CASSLAGTGGLVETQYF. CDR3 DNA: TGCGCCAGCAGCTTGGCCGGGACAGGGGGCTTGGTAGAGACCCAGTACTTC. The whole variable domain, filled in from reference TRBV5-1 and TRBJ2-5, reads KAGVTQTPRYLIKTRGQQVTLSCSPISGHRSVSWYQQTPGQGLQFLFEYFSETQRNKGNFPGRFSGRQFSNSRSEMNVSTLELGDSALYLCASSLAGTGGLVETQYFGPGTRLLVL.

The rearrangement joins TRBV4-2 to TRBJ2-3, with D tentatively TRBD2 (6 bases). From germline, CDR1 is LGHNA and CDR2 YNFKEQ. The CDR3 totals 18 residues. V lost 2 bases to trimming and J lost 4 bases, with 22 bases between them. CDR3 region: CASSQPAELVGTSDTQYF. The DNA of the CDR3 is TGTGCCAGCAGCCAACCTGCGGAACTAGTGGGGACTTCAGATACGCAGTATTTT.

The chain employs TRBV12-3 or TRBV12-4 and TRBJ2-2; the match to TRBD2 covers 7 bases. V was clipped by 5 bases and J by 7 bases; unmatched bases: 4. This CDR3 spans 13 amino acids. The CDR3: CASSRLAVGELFF. CDR3 nucleotide sequence: TGTGCCAGCAGTAGACTAGCAGTCGGGGAGCTGTTTTTT.